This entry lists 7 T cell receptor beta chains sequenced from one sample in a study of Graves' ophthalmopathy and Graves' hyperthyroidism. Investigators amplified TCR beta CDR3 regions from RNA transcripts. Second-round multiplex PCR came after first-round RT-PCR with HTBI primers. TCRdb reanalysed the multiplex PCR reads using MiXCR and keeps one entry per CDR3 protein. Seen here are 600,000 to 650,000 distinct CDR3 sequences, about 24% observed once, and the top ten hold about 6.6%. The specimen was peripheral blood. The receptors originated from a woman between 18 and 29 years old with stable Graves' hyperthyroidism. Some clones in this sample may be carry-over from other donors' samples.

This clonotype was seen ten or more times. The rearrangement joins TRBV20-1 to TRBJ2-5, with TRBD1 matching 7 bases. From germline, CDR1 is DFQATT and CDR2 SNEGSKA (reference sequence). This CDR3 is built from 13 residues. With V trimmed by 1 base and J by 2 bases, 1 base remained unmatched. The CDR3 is CSARGGQQETQYF. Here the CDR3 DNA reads TGCAGTGCTAGAGGGGGACAGCAAGAGACCCAGTACTTC.

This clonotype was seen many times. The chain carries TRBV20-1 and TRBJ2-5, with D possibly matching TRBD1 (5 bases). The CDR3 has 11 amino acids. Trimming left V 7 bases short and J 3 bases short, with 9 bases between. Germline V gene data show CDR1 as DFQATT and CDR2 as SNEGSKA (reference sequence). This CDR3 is CSGGAEETQYF. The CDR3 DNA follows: TGCAGTGGTGGGGCGGAAGAGACCCAGTACTTC.

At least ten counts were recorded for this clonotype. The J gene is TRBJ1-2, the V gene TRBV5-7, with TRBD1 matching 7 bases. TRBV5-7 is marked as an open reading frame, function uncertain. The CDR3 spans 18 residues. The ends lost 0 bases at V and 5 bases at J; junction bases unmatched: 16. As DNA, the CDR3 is TGTGCCAGCAGCTTGGAAACCGGGACAGTCGAGAGACTGTATGGCTACACCTTC. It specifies CASSLETGTVERLYGYTF.

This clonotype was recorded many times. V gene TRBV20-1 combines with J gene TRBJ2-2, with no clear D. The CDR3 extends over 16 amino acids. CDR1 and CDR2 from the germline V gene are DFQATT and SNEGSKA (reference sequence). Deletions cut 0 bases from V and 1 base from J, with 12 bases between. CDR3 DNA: TGCAGTGCTAGAGATGAACGAAGGAGGAACACCGGGGAGCTGTTTTTT. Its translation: CSARDERRRNTGELFF.

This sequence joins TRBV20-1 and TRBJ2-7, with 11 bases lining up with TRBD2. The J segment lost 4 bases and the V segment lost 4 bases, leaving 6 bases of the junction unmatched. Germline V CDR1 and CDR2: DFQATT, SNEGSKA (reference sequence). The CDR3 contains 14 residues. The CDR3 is CSATTGLAEYEQYF. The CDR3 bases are TGCAGTGCTACTACGGGACTAGCGGAGTACGAGCAGTACTTC.

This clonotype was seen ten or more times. This CDR3 reads CASSPGQGGRTEAFF. DNA of the CDR3: TGTGCCAGCAGTCCCGGACAGGGGGGTCGAACTGAAGCTTTCTTT. The V and J genes are TRBV12-3 or TRBV12-4 and TRBJ1-1; 10 bases align to TRBD1. The length of the CDR3 is 15 residues. The ends lost 5 bases at V and 5 bases at J; junction bases unmatched: 8.

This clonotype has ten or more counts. CDR3 protein: CASSLEGELNTEAFF. As DNA, the CDR3 is TGCGCCAGCAGCTTGGAGGGGGAATTGAACACTGAAGCTTTCTTT. The chain is built from TRBV5-1 and TRBJ1-1; D might be TRBD1 (6 bases). The V and J ends lost 0 bases and 0 bases respectively, with 9 bases between them. Germline V gives CDR1 SGHRS, CDR2 YFSETQ. The CDR3 extends over 15 amino acids.